A selection of T cell receptor beta chains follows, all from one sample in a study of cytomegalovirus exposure and HLA in healthy donors. Profiled with immunoSEQ multiplex PCR; TCRdb holds only in-frame clones, not every one. This sample has roughly 330,000 clones; roughly nine tenths occur once, and the top ten carry roughly 1.2%. Sequenced material: PBMCs. Every receptor here comes from a woman aged 30 to 39 in good health and CMV-seropositive. The CDR3 runs from the conserved cysteine through the conserved F or W. Fields, in order: J gene, V gene, CDR3 protein.

j_gene: TRBJ1-1
v_gene: TRBV30
CDR3aa: CALDRGGTEAFF

j_gene: TRBJ2-7
v_gene: TRBV28
CDR3aa: CASSYPDRDEQYF

j_gene: TRBJ1-2
v_gene: TRBV27
CDR3aa: CASSRGQFYGYTF

j_gene: TRBJ1-1
v_gene: TRBV29-1
CDR3aa: CSVSFELAEAFF

j_gene: TRBJ2-3
v_gene: TRBV1
CDR3aa: CTSSQDQGFCTDTQYF

j_gene: TRBJ1-5
v_gene: TRBV6-5
CDR3aa: CASSYEASTRPQHF

j_gene: TRBJ2-7
v_gene: TRBV27
CDR3aa: CASSLTSGSKEQYF

j_gene: TRBJ2-3
v_gene: TRBV9
CDR3aa: CASSVAYGGLTDTQYF

j_gene: TRBJ1-1
v_gene: TRBV27
CDR3aa: CASSPRGRNTEAFF

j_gene: TRBJ2-7
v_gene: TRBV14
CDR3aa: CASSPFRGSEQYF

j_gene: TRBJ2-7
v_gene: TRBV29-1
CDR3aa: CSVGAGVYEQYF

j_gene: TRBJ2-7
v_gene: TRBV7-6
CDR3aa: CASSPQGSEQYF

j_gene: TRBJ2-3
v_gene: TRBV30
CDR3aa: CAWNGDLGDTQYF

j_gene: TRBJ1-1
v_gene: TRBV28
CDR3aa: CASSLLSWNTEAFF

j_gene: TRBJ2-1
v_gene: TRBV5-1
CDR3aa: CASGTAGYNEQFF

j_gene: TRBJ1-6
v_gene: TRBV5-8
CDR3aa: CASSRGDTDNSPLHF

j_gene: TRBJ1-2
v_gene: TRBV28
CDR3aa: CASSLLLPGQGGYGYTF

j_gene: TRBJ1-1
v_gene: TRBV6-5
CDR3aa: CASSYSPGNEAFF

j_gene: TRBJ1-2
v_gene: TRBV18
CDR3aa: CASSPRQGADGYTF

j_gene: TRBJ1-3
v_gene: TRBV27
CDR3aa: CASSLQGLSGNTIYF

j_gene: TRBJ2-1
v_gene: TRBV27
CDR3aa: CASSSLTSNEQFF

j_gene: TRBJ2-3
v_gene: TRBV13
CDR3aa: CASSLAGPSTDTQYF

j_gene: TRBJ2-7
v_gene: TRBV18
CDR3aa: CASSPRIEPYEQYF

j_gene: TRBJ2-5
v_gene: TRBV5-1
CDR3aa: CASSLMVDQETQYF

j_gene: TRBJ2-7
v_gene: TRBV2
CDR3aa: CASSRPLAGAYEQYF

j_gene: TRBJ1-1
v_gene: TRBV30
CDR3aa: CAWENKVMNTEAFF

j_gene: TRBJ1-5
v_gene: TRBV7-8
CDR3aa: CASSLLGQVNNQPQHF

j_gene: TRBJ1-1
v_gene: TRBV27
CDR3aa: CASSSWGLQGNRFF

j_gene: TRBJ1-2
v_gene: TRBV7-8
CDR3aa: CASSLPSTGANYGYTF

j_gene: TRBJ1-1
v_gene: TRBV29-1
CDR3aa: CSVGPGHKNTEAFF

j_gene: TRBJ1-5
v_gene: TRBV6-5
CDR3aa: CASSPQGGGNQPQHF

j_gene: TRBJ2-2
v_gene: TRBV28
CDR3aa: CASSPTGLNTGELFF

j_gene: TRBJ2-2
v_gene: TRBV29-1
CDR3aa: CSVKREGNTGELFF

j_gene: TRBJ2-7
v_gene: TRBV7-9
CDR3aa: CASSDRTGRYEQYF

j_gene: TRBJ2-1
v_gene: TRBV15
CDR3aa: CATSRDRGSSYNEQFF

j_gene: TRBJ2-7
v_gene: TRBV5-1
CDR3aa: CASRTGGLYEQYF

j_gene: TRBJ2-7
v_gene: TRBV28
CDR3aa: CASFPADGYYEQYF

j_gene: TRBJ2-1
v_gene: TRBV30
CDR3aa: CAGLRRTNNEQFF

j_gene: TRBJ1-1
v_gene: TRBV5-1
CDR3aa: CASSLTGNTEAFF

j_gene: TRBJ2-5
v_gene: TRBV5-6
CDR3aa: CASSLAGGQETQYF

j_gene: TRBJ2-2
v_gene: TRBV2
CDR3aa: CASSSENLNTGELFF

j_gene: TRBJ2-3
v_gene: TRBV5-1
CDR3aa: CASSLAGFAWDTQYF

j_gene: TRBJ1-5
v_gene: TRBV7-2
CDR3aa: CASSLGGQVLSNQPQHF

j_gene: TRBJ2-1
v_gene: TRBV28
CDR3aa: CASSPTFYNEQFF